This record concerns one T cell receptor (beta chain) sequence. The data derive from a study of shared T cell receptors in the human thymus. The CDR3 totals 14 residues. V shed 1 base and J shed 1 base, with 4 bases lying between them. Germline V gene sequence: CDR1 SGHDN, CDR2 FVKESK. The repertoire was sequenced with immunoSEQ multiplex PCR; TCRdb's copy has only in-frame clones and lacks some. Here the sample spans roughly 560,000 clones, approximately 80% being singletons. The sample was also reused in another study, on human thymus T cells. According to that study: The thymus was resected at corrective cardiac surgery.

Sequenced material: thymocytes. The chain couples TRBV14 to TRBJ2-2; D is unclear. The receptor's source is a boy under two years old with a congenital heart defect. For the CDR3, the DNA is TGTGCCAGCAGCCAAGCAAAGAACACCGGGGAGCTGTTTTTT. This gives the protein CASSQAKNTGELFF.